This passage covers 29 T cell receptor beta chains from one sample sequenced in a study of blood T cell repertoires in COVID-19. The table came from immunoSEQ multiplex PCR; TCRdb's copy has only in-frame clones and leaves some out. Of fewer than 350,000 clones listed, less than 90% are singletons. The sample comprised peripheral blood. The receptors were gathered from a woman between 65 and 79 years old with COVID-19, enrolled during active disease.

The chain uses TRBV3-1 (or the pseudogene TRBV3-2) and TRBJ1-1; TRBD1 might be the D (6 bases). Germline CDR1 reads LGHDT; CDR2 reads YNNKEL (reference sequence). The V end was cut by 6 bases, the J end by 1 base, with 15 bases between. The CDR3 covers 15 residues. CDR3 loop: CASRHSGTTNTEAFF. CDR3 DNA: TGTGCCAGCAGGCATTCCGGGACAACGAACACTGAAGCTTTCTTT.

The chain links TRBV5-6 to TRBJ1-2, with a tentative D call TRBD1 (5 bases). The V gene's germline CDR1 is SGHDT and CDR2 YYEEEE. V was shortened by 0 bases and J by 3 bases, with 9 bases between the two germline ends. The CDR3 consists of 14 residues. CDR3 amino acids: CASSLVGGDYGYTF. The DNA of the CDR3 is TGTGCCAGCAGCTTGGTGGGAGGGGACTATGGCTACACCTTC.

For the CDR3, the DNA is TGTGCCAGTAGTAGGACAGCAAGCTCCTACGAGCAGTACTTC. Its translation is CASSRTASSYEQYF. The chain joins TRBV19 to TRBJ2-7; maybe TRBD1 (6 bases). Trimming took 4 bases from V and 0 from J, leaving 10 bases between them. The CDR3 runs 14 residues. Germline values: CDR1 LNHDA, CDR2 SQIVND (reference sequence).

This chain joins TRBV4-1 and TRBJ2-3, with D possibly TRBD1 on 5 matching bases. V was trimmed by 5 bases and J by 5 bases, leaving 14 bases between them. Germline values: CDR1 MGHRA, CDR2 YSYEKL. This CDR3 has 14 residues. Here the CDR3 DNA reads TGCGCCAGCAGCACAAGGGGCGCGGAAGATACGCAGTATTTT. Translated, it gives CASSTRGAEDTQYF.

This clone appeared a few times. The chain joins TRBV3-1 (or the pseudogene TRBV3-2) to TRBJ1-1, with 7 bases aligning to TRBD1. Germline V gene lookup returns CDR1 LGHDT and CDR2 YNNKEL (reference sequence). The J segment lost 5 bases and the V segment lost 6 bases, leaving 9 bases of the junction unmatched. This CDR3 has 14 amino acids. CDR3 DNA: TGTGCCAGCAGGCAAATTGACAGGGAAACTGAAGCTTTCTTT. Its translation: CASRQIDRETEAFF.

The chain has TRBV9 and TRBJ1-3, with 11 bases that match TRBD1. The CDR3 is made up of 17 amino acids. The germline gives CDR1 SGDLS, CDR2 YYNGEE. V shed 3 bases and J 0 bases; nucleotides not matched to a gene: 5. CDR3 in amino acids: CASSAPGTGGSGNTIYF. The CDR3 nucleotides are TGTGCCAGCAGCGCTCCCGGGACAGGGGGCTCTGGAAACACCATATATTTT.

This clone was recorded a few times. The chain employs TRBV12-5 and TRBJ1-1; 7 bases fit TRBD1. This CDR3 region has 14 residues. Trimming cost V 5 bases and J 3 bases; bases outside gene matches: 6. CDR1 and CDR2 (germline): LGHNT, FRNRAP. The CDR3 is CASGLRQGDTEAFF. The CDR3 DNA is TGTGCTAGTGGTCTTCGACAGGGTGACACTGAAGCTTTCTTT.

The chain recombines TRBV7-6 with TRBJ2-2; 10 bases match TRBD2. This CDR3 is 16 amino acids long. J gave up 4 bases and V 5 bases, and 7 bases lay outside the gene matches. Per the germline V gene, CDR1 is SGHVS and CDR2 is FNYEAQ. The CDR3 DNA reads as TGTGCCAGCAGCGTGCTAGCGGGGGTCCTCACCGGGGAGCTGTTTTTT. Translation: CASSVLAGVLTGELFF.

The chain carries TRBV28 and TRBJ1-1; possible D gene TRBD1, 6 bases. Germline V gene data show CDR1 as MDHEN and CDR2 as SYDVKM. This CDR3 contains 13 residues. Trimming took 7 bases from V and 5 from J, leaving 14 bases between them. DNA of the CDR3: TGTGCCAGCACAGGGGCCTTGAGGACTGAAGCTTTCTTT. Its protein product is CASTGALRTEAFF. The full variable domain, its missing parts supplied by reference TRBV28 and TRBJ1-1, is DVKVTQSSRYLVKRTGEKVFLECVQDMDHENMFWYRQDPGLGLRLIYFSYDVKMKEKGDIPEGYSVSREKKERFSLILESASTNQTSMYLCASTGALRTEAFFGQGTRLTVV.

DNA for the CDR3: TGTGCCACCAGCGTCGTCAGAAACACCGGGGAGCTGTTTTTT. Translation gives CATSVVRNTGELFF. This chain joins TRBV15 and TRBJ2-2; D ambiguous. The germline V gene encodes CDR1 LNHNV and CDR2 YYDKDF (reference sequence). V was clipped by 5 bases and J by 2 bases, with 9 bases between them. The CDR3 covers 14 residues.

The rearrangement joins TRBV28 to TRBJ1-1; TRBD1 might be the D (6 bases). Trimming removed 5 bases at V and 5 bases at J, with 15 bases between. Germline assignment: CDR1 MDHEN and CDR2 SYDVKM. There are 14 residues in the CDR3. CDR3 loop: CASSTGQRGTEAFF. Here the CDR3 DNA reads TGTGCCAGCAGTACTGGACAGAGAGGAACTGAAGCTTTCTTT. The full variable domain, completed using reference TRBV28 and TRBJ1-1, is DVKVTQSSRYLVKRTGEKVFLECVQDMDHENMFWYRQDPGLGLRLIYFSYDVKMKEKGDIPEGYSVSREKKERFSLILESASTNQTSMYLCASSTGQRGTEAFFGQGTRLTVV.

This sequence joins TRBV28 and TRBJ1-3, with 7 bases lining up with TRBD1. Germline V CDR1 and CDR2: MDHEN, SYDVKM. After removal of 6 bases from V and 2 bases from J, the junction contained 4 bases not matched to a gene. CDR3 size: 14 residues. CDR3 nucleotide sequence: TGTGCCAGCAGGTCCGGGACAGCTGGAAACACCATATATTTT. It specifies CASRSGTAGNTIYF.

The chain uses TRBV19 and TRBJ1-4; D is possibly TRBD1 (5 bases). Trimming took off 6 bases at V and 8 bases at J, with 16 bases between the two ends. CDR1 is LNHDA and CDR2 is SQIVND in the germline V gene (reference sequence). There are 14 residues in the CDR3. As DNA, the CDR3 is TGTGCCAGTAGCTCGACGGGTTGGGGCGAAAAACTGTTTTTT. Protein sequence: CASSSTGWGEKLFF.

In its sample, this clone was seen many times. The CDR3: CASSARQVLNTEAFF. In DNA form, the CDR3 reads TGTGCCAGCAGCGCACGACAGGTCTTGAACACTGAAGCTTTCTTT. V usage is TRBV11-2 and J usage is TRBJ1-1; TRBD1 is a possible D gene (6 bases). Per germline, CDR1 SGHAT and CDR2 FQNNGV. V was cut by 5 bases and J by 0 bases, with 13 bases left in between. This CDR3 has 15 residues.

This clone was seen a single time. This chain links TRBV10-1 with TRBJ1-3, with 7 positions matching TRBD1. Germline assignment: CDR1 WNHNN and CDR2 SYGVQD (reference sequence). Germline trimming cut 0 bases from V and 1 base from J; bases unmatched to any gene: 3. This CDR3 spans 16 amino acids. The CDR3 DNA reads TGCGCCAGCAGTGAGTCGACAGGGAGTTCTGGAAACACCATATATTTT. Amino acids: CASSESTGSSGNTIYF.

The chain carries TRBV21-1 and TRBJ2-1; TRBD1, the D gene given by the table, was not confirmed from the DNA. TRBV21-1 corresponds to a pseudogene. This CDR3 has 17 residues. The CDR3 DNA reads TGTGCCAGCAGCGGACAGGGGGCGGGAAGGACCTACAATGAGCAGTTCTTC. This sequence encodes CASSGQGAGRTYNEQFF.

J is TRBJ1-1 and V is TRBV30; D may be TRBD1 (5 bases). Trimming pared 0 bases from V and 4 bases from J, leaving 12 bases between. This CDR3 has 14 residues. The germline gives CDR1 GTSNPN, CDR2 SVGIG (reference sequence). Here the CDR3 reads CAWSVGGWGTEAFF. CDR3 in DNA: TGTGCCTGGAGTGTGGGGGGGTGGGGCACTGAAGCTTTCTTT.

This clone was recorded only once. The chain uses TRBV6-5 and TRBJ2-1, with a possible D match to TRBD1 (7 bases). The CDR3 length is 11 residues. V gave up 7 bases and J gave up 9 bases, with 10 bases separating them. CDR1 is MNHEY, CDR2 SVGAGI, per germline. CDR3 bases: TGTGCCAGCATTCAGGGGGGTGAGCAGTTCTTC. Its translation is CASIQGGEQFF.

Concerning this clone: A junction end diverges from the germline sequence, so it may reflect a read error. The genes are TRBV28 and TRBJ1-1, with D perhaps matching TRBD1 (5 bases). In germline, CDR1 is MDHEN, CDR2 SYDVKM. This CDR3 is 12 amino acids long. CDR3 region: CASSLGSGKKVF. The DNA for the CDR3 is TGTGCCAGCAGTTTGGGTTCAGGGAAAAAGGTATTT.

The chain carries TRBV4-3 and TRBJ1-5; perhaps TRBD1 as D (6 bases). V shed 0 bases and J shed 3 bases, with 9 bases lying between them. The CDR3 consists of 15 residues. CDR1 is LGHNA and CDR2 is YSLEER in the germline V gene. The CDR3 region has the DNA TGCGCCAGCAGCCAAGATACAGGGAACAATCAGCCCCAGCATTTT. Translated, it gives CASSQDTGNNQPQHF.

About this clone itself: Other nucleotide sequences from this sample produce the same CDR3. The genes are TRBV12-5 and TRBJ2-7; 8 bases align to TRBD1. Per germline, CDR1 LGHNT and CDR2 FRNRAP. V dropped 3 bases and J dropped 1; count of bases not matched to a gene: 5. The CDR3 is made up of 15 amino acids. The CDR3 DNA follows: TGTGCTAGTGGTTTTACCCGGGACAGGTCCTACGAGCAGTACTTC. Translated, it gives CASGFTRDRSYEQYF.

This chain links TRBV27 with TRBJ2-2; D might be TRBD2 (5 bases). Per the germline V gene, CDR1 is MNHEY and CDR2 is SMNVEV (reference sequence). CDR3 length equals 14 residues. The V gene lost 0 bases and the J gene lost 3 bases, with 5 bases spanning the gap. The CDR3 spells CASSLSRDTGELFF. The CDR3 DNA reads TGTGCCAGCAGTTTATCGAGGGACACCGGGGAGCTGTTTTTT.

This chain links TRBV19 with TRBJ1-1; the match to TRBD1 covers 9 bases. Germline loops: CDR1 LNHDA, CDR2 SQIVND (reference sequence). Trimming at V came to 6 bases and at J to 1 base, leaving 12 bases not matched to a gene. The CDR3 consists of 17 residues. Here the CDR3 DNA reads TGTGCCAGTAGCCCCGCGGGACAGGGCGGATGGAACACTGAAGCTTTCTTT. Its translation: CASSPAGQGGWNTEAFF.

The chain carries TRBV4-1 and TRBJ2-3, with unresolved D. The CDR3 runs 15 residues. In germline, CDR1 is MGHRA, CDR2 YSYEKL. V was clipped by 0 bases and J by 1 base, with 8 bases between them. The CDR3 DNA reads TGCGCCAGCAGCCAAGAGATGGCTCGCACAGATACGCAGTATTTT. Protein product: CASSQEMARTDTQYF.

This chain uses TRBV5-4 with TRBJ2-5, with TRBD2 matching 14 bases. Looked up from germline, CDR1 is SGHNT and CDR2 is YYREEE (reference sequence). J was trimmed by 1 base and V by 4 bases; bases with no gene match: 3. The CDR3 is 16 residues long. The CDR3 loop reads CASSTGTSGGQETQYF. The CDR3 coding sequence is TGTGCCAGCAGCACCGGGACTAGCGGGGGCCAAGAGACCCAGTACTTC.

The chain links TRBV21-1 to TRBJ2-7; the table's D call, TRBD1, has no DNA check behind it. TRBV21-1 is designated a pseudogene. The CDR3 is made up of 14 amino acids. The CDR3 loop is CASIRDRFPYEQYF. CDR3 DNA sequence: TGTGCCAGCATCCGGGACAGGTTCCCCTACGAGCAGTACTTC.

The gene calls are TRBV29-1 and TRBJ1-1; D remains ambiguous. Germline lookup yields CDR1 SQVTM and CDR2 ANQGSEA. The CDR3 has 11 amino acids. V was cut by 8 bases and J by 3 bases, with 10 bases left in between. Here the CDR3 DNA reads TGCAGCTCGAGAGTAGACACTGAAGCTTTCTTT. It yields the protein CSSRVDTEAFF.

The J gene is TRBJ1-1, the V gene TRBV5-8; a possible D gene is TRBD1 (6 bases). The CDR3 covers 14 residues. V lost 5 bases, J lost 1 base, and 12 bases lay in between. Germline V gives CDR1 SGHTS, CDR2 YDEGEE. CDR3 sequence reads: CASSLRDTNTEAFF. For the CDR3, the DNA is TGTGCCAGCAGTCTCCGGGACACGAACACTGAAGCTTTCTTT.

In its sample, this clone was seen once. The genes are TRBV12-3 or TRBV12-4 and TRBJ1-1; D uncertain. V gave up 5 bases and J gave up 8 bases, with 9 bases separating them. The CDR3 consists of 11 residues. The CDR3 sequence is CASSRSQEAFF. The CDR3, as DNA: TGTGCCAGCAGTCGTAGCCAGGAAGCTTTCTTT.